The source of this TCR beta chain is a study of blood T cell repertoires in COVID-19. Looking at the study overall: PBMCs, B-cell-depleted T cells, or T cells provided the cDNA or gDNA that made up the material.

Produced via immunoSEQ multiplex PCR; TCRdb's table is partial and in-frame only. Counted here are roughly 190,000 clones, around 85% occurring once; the ten biggest clones make up roughly 3.2%. The germline V gene has CDR1 MNHEY and CDR2 SVGAGI. This CDR3 has 14 amino acids. Trimming stripped 0 bases from V and 8 bases from J, with 11 bases between. The chain carries TRBV6-5 and TRBJ2-1, with D possibly TRBD1 on 5 matching bases. Material: PBMCs or T cells enriched from blood (not recorded which). This TCR was sampled from a woman under 40 who had recovered from COVID-19. CDR3 in DNA: TGTGCCAGCAGTTACTCGCAAGGGGTCGATGAGCAGTTCTTC. This codes for CASSYSQGVDEQFF.